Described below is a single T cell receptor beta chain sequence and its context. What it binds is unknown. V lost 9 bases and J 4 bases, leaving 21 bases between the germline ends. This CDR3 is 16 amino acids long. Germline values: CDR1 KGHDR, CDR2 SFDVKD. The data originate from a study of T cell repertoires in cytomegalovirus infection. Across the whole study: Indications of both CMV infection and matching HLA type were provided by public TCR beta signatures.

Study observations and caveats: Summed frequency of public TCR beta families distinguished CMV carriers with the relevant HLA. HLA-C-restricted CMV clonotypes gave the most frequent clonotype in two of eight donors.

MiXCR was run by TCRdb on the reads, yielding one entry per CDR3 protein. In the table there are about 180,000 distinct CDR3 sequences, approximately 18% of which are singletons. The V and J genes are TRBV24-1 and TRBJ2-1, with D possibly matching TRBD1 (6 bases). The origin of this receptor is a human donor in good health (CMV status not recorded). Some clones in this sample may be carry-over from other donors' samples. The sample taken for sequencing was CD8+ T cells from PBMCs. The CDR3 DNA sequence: TGTGCCACCGGGGTCCCAGGGGCAGGGCTTTACAATGAGCAGTTCTTC. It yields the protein CATGVPGAGLYNEQFF.